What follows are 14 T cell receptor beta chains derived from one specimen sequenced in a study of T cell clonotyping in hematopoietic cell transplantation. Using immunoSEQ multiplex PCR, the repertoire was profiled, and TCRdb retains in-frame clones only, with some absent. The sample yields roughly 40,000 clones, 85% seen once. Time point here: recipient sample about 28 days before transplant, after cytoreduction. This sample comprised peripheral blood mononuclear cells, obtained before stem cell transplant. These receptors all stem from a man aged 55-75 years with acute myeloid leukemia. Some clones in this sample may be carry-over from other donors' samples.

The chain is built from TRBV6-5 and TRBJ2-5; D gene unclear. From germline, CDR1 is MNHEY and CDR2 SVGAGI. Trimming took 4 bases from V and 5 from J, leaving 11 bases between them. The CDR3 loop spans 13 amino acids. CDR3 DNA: TGTGCCAGCAGTTCTATGGGTGGCGAGACCCAGTACTTC. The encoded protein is CASSSMGGETQYF.

CDR3 sequence reads: CASSVAGTGLTDTQYF. CDR3 DNA sequence: TGTGCCAGCAGCGTAGCTGGGACGGGGCTCACAGATACGCAGTATTTT. The rearrangement uses TRBV9 and TRBJ2-3; D is tentatively TRBD1 or TRBD2 (5 bases each). The CDR3 consists of 16 residues. V dropped 0 bases and J dropped 2 bases, with 13 bases sitting between them. Germline loops: CDR1 SGDLS, CDR2 YYNGEE.

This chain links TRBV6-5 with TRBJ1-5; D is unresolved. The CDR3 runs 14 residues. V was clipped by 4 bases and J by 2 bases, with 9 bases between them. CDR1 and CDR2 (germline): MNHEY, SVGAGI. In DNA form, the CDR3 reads TGTGCCAGCAGTTTAGGACGGGGCAATCAGCCCCAGCATTTT. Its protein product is CASSLGRGNQPQHF.

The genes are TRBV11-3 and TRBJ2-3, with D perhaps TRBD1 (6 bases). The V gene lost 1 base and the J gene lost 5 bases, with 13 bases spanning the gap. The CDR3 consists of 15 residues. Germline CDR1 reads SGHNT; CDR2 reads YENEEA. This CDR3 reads CASSLGSGGGDTQYF. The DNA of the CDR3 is TGTGCCAGCAGCTTAGGATCTGGGGGCGGAGATACGCAGTATTTT.

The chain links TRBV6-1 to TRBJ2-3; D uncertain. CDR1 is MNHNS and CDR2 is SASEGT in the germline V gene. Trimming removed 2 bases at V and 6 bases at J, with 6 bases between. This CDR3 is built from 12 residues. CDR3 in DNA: TGTGCCAGCAGTGAAAATTGGGATACGCAGTATTTT. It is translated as CASSENWDTQYF.

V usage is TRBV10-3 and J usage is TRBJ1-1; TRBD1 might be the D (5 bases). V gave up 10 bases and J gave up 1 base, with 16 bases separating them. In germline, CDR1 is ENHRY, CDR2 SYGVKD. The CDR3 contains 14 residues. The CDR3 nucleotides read TGTGCCAGCACGCGGGGTCAGGGGAACACTGAAGCTTTCTTT. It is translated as CASTRGQGNTEAFF.

The CDR3 nucleotides read TGTGCCAGCAGCTCGTCAGCCGGGTACTATGGCTACACCTTC. It is translated as CASSSSAGYYGYTF. The V call is TRBV5-4, the J call TRBJ1-2; D is undetermined. CDR1 SGHNT and CDR2 YYREEE come from the germline V gene (reference sequence). This CDR3 has 14 residues. Trimming shortened V by 3 bases and J by 3 bases, and 12 bases separated the two germline ends.

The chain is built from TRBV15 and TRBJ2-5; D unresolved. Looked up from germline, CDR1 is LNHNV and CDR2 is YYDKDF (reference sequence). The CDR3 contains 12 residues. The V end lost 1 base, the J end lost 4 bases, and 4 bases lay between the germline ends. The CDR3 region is CATSRALETQYF. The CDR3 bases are TGTGCCACCAGCAGAGCCTTAGAGACCCAGTACTTC.

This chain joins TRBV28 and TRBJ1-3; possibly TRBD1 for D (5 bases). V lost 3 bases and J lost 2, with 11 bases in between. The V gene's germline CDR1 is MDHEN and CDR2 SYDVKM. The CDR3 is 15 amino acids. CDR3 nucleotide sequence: TGTGCCAGCAGTTTTGTGACAGCAGCTGGAAACACCATATATTTT. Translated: CASSFVTAAGNTIYF.

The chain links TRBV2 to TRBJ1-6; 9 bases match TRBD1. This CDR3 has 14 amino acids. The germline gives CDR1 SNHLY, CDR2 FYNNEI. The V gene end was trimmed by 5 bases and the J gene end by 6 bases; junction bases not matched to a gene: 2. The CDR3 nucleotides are TGTGCCAGCAGTTGGGACAGGGTTAATTCACCCCTCCACTTT. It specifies CASSWDRVNSPLHF. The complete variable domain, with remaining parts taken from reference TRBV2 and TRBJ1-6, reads EPEVTQTPSHQVTQMGQEVILRCVPISNHLYFYWYRQILGQKVEFLVSFYNNEISEKSEIFDDQFSVERPDGSNFTLKIRSTKLEDSAMYFCASSWDRVNSPLHFGNGTRLTVT.

The CDR3 sequence is CASSYAGYEQYF. CDR3 nucleotide sequence: TGTGCCAGCAGTTACGCCGGATACGAGCAGTACTTC. This chain links TRBV6-5 with TRBJ2-7, with no clear D. Per germline, CDR1 MNHEY and CDR2 SVGAGI. V gave up 2 bases and J gave up 4 bases, with 6 bases separating them. The CDR3 loop spans 12 amino acids.

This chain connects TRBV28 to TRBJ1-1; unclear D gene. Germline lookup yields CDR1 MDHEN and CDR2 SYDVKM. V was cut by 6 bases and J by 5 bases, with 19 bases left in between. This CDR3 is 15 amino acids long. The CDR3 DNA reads TGTGCCAGCAGCTCCCCGACCCGAGTTTGGACTGAAGCTTTCTTT. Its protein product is CASSSPTRVWTEAFF.

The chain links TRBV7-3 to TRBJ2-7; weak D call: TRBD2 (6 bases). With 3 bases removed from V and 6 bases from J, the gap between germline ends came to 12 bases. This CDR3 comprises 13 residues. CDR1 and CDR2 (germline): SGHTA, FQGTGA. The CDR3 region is CASSLAAGGEQYF. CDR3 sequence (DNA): TGTGCCAGCAGCTTGGCAGCCGGGGGCGAGCAGTACTTC.

The CDR3 loop reads CASSEAWEYEQYF. The CDR3 bases are TGTGCCAGCAGTGAAGCGTGGGAATACGAGCAGTACTTC. The rearrangement uses TRBV6-1 and TRBJ2-7, with D unclear. The CDR3 runs to 13 residues. Between the trimmed V and J ends, which lost 0 bases and 4 bases, there was a span of 7 bases. Per the germline V gene, CDR1 is MNHNS and CDR2 is SASEGT.